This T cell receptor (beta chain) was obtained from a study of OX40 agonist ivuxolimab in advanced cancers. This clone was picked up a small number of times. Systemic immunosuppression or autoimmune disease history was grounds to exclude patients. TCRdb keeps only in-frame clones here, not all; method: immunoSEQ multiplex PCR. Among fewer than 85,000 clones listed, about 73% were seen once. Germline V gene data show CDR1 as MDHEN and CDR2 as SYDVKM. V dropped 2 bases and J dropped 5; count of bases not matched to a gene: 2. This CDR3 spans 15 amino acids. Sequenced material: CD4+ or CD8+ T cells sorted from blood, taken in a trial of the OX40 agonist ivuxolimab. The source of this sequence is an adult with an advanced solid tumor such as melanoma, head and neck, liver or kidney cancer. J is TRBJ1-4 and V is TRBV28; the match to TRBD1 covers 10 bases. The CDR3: CASSLRQGANEKLFF. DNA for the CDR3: TGTGCCAGCAGTTTAAGACAGGGGGCCAATGAAAAACTGTTTTTT.